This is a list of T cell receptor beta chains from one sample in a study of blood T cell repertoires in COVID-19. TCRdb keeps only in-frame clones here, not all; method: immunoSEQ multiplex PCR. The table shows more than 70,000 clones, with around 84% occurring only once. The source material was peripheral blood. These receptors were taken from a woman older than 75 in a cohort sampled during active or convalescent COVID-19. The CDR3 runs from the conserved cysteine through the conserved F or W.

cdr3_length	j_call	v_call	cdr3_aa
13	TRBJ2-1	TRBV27	CASSPTRMGEQFF
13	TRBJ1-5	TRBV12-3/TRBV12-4	CASSFRVDQPQHF
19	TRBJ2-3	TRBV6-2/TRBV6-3	CASSYSRLAGDIGTDTQYF
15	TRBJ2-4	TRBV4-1	CASSQDNLAKNIQYF
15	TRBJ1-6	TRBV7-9	CASSSLSSYNSPLHF
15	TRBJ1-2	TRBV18	CASSPSDRGLGGYTF
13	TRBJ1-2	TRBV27	CASSVREGYGYTF
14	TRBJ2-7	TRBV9	CASNVWGDSYEQYF
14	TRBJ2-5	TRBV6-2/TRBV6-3	CASSYFGSQETQYF
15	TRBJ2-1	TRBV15	CATSNFRDRGNEQFF
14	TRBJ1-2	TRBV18	CASSQGQGYYGYTF
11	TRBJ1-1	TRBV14	CASSQEGAAFF
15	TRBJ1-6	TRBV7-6	CASALGRTDNSPLHF
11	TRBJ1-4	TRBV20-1	CSAGTVEKLFF
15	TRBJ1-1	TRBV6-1	CASSDRDLLNTEAFF
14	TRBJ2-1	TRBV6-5	CASSLDRGPNEQFF
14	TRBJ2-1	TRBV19	CASSIGSSYNEQFF
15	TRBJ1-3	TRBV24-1	CATSDPTGPGNTIYF
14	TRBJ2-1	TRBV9	CASSVDLAYNEQFF
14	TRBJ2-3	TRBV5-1	CASSFQVSTDTQYF
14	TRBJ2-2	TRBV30	CAWSVGLAAGELFF
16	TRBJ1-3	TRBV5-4	CASSSGQERSGNTIYF
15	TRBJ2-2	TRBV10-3	CAISPGTSGTGELFF
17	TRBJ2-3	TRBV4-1	CASSQGGTSGSRGTQYF
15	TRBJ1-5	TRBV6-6	CASSRQQGAGQPQHF
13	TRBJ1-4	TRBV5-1	CASSLGGYEKLFF
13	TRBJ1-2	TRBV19	CASTSGQFESYTF
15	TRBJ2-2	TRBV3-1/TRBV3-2	CASSLRTGTTGELFF
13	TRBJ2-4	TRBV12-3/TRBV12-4	CASSFAGQNIQYF
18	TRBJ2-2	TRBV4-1	CASSQLRLAGLHTGELFF
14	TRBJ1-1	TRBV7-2	CASSPRVVNTEAFF
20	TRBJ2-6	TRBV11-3	CASIQTPGRQTPSGANVLTF
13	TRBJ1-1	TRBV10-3	CAIRQGVNTEAFF
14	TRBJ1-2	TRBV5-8	CASTPGGSHYGYTF
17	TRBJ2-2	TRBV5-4	CASSLPPGQGNTGELFF
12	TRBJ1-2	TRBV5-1	CASSNGAYGYTF
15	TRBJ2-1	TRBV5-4	CASSSTGATYNEQFF
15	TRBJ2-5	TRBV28	CASSFLDRDQETQYF
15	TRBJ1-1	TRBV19	CASQPGHSMNTEAFF